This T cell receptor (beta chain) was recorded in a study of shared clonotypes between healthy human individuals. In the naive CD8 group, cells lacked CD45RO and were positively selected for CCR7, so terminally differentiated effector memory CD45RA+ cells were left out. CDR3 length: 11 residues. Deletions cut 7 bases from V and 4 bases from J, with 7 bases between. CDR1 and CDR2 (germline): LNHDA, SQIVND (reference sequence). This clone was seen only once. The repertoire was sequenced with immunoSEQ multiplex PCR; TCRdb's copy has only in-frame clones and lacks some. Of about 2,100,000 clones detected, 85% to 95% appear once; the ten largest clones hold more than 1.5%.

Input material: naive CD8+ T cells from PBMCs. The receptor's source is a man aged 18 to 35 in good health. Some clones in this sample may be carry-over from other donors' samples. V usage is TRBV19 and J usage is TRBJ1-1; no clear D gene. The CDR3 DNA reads TGTGCCAGTAAAGCGAGCACTGAAGCTTTCTTT. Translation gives CASKASTEAFF.